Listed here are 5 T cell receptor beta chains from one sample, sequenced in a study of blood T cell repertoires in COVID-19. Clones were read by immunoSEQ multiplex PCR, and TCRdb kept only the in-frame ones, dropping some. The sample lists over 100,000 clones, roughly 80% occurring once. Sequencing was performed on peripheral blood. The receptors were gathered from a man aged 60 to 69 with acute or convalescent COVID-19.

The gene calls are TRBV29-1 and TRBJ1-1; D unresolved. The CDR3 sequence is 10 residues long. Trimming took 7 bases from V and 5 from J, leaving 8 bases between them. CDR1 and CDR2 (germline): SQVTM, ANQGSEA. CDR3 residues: CSGRGTEAFF. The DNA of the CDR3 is TGCAGCGGGAGAGGAACTGAAGCTTTCTTT.

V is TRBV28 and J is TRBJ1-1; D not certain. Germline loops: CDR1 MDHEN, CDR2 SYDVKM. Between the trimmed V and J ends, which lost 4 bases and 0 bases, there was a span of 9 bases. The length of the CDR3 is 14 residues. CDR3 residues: CASSSGSLNTEAFF. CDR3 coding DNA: TGTGCCAGCAGTTCCGGGTCTCTGAACACTGAAGCTTTCTTT.

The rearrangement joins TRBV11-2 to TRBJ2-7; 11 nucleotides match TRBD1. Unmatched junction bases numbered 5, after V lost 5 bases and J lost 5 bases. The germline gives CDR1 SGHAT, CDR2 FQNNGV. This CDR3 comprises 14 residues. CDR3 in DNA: TGTGCCAGCAGCCCGGGACAGGGGGAAAACGAGCAGTACTTC. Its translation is CASSPGQGENEQYF.

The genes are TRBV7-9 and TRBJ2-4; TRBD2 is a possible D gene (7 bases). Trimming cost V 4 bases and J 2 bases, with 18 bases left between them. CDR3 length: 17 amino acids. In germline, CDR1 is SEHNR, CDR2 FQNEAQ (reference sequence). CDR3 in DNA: TGTGCCAGCAGCTCCCGCCGGGCGGGGGCAACCAAAAACATTCAGTACTTC. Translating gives CASSSRRAGATKNIQYF.

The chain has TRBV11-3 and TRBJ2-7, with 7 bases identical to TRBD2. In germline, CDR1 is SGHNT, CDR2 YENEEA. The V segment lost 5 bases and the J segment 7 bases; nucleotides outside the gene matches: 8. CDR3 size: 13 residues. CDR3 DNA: TGTGCCAGCAGCGTGGGGAGGGAGAGGGAGCAGTACGTC. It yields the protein CASSVGREREQYV.